This T cell receptor beta chain was retrieved from a study of shared clonotypes between healthy human individuals. With regard to this clone: Its cognate antigen is unknown. Other DNA sequences of this sample code for an identical CDR3.

In the sorted-subset replicate PCRs, 200 ng DNA, tens of thousands of T cell genomes, was used. Original handling: Owing to the provision of junction-only sequences devoid of quality scores by immunoSEQ, filtering differed. Clones were read by immunoSEQ multiplex PCR, and TCRdb kept only the in-frame ones, dropping some. V and J calls and clone size come straight from that table; D and trimming were deduced from the DNA. This table has about 2.2 million clones, around 93% appearing once. Regarding the study as a whole: Large sequencing depth failed to make sorted-subset sequencing complete, rarefaction showed. Roughly 4.6% of naive CD4 clonotypes were common to a few donors.

Naive CD8 cells lacked CD45RO and underwent positive selection for CCR7, leaving out terminally differentiated effector memory CD45RA+ cells. The CDR3 runs 11 residues. V dropped 5 bases and J dropped 6 bases, with 5 bases sitting between them. CDR1 is MDHEN and CDR2 is SYDVKM in the germline V gene. The chain combines TRBV28 with TRBJ2-1; no clear D. This sequence originates from a man younger than 30 in good health. Some clones in this sample may be carry-over from other donors' samples. The sample comprised naive CD8+ T cells from PBMCs. The CDR3: CASSLGNEQFF. CDR3 nucleotides: TGTGCCAGCAGTCTCGGCAATGAGCAGTTCTTC.